This TCR beta chain came from a study of blood T cell repertoires in COVID-19. Study-level background: PBMCs, B-cell-depleted T cells, or T cells provided the cDNA or gDNA that made up the material.

Profiled with immunoSEQ multiplex PCR; TCRdb holds only in-frame clones, not every one. In the table there are about 120,000 clones, about 86% of which are singletons. This CDR3 is built from 15 residues. Germline V CDR1 and CDR2: SGHVS, FNYEAQ. With V trimmed by 5 bases and J by 3 bases, 5 bases remained unmatched. This clone was picked up one time. The receptor was derived from a man older than 75 with active or convalescent COVID-19. The rearrangement links TRBV7-6 to TRBJ1-4; TRBD1 matches 8 bases. Sequenced input: peripheral blood. This CDR3 is CASSQEQGANEKLFF. CDR3 coding DNA: TGTGCCAGCAGCCAAGAACAGGGGGCTAATGAAAAACTGTTTTTT.